These T cell receptor beta chains were read from a single sample in a study of blood T cell repertoires in COVID-19. Assay: immunoSEQ multiplex PCR; the TCRdb copy retains only in-frame clones and omits some. The sample lists tens of thousands of clones; 70% to 85% were seen once. The specimen was peripheral blood. These receptor sequences come from a man aged 55 to 70 with active or convalescent COVID-19. Both conserved end residues are part of each CDR3. D genes are given only for firm matches. Clone sizes are given selectively: once, few, many, or a class where the clone is expanded.

d_gene,abundance,v_gene,j_gene,CDR3aa,CDR3nt
NA,NA,TRBV2,TRBJ1-2,CASLGQHSYGYTF,TGTGCCAGCTTAGGACAGCATTCGTATGGCTACACCTTC
NA,NA,TRBV7-9,TRBJ1-5,CASSPDTSNQPQHF,TGTGCCAGCAGCCCAGACACTAGCAATCAGCCCCAGCATTTT
NA,NA,TRBV29-1,TRBJ1-1,CSVSQESLTEAFF,TGCAGCGTCTCGCAGGAATCTTTAACTGAAGCTTTCTTT
TRBD1,NA,TRBV3-1/TRBV3-2,TRBJ2-4,CASSLPGQGILLAKNIQYF,TGTGCCAGCAGCCTGCCGGGACAGGGAATCCTCTTAGCCAAAAACATTCAGTACTTC
NA,NA,TRBV7-2,TRBJ2-1,CASSSQGNSYNEQFF,TGTGCCAGCAGCTCCCAGGGAAACTCCTACAATGAGCAGTTCTTC
NA,NA,TRBV5-1,TRBJ2-5,CASRSGSSGETQYF,TGCGCCAGCCGCTCCGGGTCCAGCGGGGAGACCCAGTACTTC
NA,NA,TRBV5-1,TRBJ1-1,CASRVFRMNTEAFF,TGCGCGAGCAGAGTATTCAGAATGAACACTGAAGCTTTCTTT
NA,NA,TRBV14,TRBJ1-2,CASSPGTRYGYTF,TGTGCCAGCAGCCCCGGGACACGCTATGGCTACACCTTC
NA,NA,TRBV5-4,TRBJ2-7,CASSLSGKPSYEQYF,TGTGCCAGCAGCTTGTCAGGGAAACCGTCCTACGAGCAGTACTTC
NA,NA,TRBV3-1/TRBV3-2,TRBJ1-2,CASSQARYGYTF,TGTGCCAGCAGCCAAGCGAGATATGGCTACACCTTC
NA,NA,TRBV11-3,TRBJ2-1,CASSAGGPYNEQFF,TGTGCCAGCAGCGCCGGGGGGCCCTACAATGAGCAGTTCTTC
NA,once,TRBV5-4,TRBJ2-5,CASSLEGGAETQYF,TGTGCCAGCAGCTTGGAAGGGGGGGCGGAGACCCAGTACTTC
NA,NA,TRBV4-1,TRBJ1-1,CASTPVGGPGNTEAFF,TGCGCCAGCACCCCGGTGGGGGGGCCAGGGAACACTGAAGCTTTCTTT